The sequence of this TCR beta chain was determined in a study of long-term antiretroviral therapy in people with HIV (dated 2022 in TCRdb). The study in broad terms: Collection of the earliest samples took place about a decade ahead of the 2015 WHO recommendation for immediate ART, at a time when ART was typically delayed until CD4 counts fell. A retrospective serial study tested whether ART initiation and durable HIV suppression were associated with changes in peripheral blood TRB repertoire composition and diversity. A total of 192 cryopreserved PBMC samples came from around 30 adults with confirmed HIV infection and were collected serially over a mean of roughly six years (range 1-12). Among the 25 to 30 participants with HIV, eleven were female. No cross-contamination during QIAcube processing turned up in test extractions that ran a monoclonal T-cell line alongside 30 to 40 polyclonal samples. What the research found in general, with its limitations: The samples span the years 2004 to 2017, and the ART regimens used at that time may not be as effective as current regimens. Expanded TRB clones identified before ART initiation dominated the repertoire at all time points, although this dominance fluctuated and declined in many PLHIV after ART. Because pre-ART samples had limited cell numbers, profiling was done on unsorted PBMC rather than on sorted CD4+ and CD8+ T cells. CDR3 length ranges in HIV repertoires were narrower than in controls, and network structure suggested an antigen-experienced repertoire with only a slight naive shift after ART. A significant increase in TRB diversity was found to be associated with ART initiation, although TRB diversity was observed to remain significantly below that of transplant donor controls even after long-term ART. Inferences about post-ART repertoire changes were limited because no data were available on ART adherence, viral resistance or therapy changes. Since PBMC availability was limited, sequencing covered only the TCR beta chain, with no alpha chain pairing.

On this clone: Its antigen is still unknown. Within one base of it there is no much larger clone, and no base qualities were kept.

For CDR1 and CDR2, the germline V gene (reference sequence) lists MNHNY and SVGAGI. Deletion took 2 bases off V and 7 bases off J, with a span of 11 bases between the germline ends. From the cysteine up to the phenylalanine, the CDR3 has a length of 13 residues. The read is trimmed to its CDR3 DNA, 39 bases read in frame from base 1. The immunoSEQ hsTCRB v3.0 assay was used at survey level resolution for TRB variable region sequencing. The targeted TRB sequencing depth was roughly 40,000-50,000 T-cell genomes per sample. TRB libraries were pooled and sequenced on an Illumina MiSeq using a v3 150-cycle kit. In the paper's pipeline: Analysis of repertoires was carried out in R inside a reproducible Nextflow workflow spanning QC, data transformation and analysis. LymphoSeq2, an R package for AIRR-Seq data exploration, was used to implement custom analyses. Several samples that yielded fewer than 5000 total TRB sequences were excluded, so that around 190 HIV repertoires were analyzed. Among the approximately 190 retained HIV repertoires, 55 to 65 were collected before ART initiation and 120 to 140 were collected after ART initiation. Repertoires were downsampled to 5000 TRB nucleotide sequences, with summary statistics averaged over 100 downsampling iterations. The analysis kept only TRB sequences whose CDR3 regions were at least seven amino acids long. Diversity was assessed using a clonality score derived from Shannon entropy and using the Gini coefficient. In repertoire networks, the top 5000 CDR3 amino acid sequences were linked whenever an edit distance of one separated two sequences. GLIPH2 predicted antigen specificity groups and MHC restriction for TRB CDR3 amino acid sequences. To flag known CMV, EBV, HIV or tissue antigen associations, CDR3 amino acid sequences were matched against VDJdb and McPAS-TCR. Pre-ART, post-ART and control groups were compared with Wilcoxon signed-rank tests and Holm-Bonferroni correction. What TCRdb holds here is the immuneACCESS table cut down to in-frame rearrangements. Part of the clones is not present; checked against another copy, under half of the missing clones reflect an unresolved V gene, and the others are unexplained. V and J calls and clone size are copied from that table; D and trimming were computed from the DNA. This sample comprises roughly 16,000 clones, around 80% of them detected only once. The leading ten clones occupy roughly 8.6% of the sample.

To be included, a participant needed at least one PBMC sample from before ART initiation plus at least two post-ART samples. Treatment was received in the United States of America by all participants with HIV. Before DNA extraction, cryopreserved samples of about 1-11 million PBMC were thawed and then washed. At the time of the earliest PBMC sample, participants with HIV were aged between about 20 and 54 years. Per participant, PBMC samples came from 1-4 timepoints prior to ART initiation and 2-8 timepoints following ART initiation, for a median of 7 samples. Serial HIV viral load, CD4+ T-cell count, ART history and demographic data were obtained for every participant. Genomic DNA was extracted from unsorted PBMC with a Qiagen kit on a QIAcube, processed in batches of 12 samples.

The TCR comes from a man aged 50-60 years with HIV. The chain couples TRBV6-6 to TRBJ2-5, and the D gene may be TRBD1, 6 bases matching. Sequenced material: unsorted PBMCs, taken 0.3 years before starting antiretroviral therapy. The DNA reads TGTGCCAGCAGTTACCGGACAGAGGGGACCCAGTACTTC. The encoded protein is CASSYRTEGTQYF.